This is a list of T cell receptor beta chains from one sample in a study of blood T cell repertoires in COVID-19. The repertoire was sequenced with immunoSEQ multiplex PCR; TCRdb's copy has only in-frame clones and lacks some. The repertoire holds some 200,000 clones, with about 78% as singletons. The sample was peripheral blood. The receptors stem from a woman aged 70 to 79 with acute or convalescent COVID-19. CDR3s include the opening cysteine and the closing phenylalanine or tryptophan. The D gene is left open where the match is weak. Where a row states a size, it is once, few, many or the class of an expanded clone; other rows omit it.

cdr3_aa	cdr3_nt	clone_size	d_call	v_call	j_call
CAIAERAGDGDEQFF	TGTGCCATCGCCGAGCGTGCAGGGGATGGGGATGAGCAGTTCTTC	-	-	TRBV10-3	TRBJ2-1
CAWSTQGYEQYF	TGTGCCTGGAGTACGCAGGGCTACGAGCAGTACTTC	-	-	TRBV30	TRBJ2-7
CASSERGLEKLFF	TGTGCCAGCAGTGAGCGAGGGCTCGAAAAACTGTTTTTT	-	-	TRBV6-1	TRBJ1-4
CASSLEQYNSPLHF	TGTGCCAGCAGCTTGGAACAGTATAATTCACCCCTCCACTTT	-	-	TRBV5-4	TRBJ1-6
CASSEFRAEGKLFF	TGCGCCAGCAGTGAGTTCAGGGCGGAAGGAAAACTGTTTTTT	-	-	TRBV10-2	TRBJ1-4
CATLGDRGVNQPQHF	TGTGCCACCCTTGGGGACCGGGGGGTTAATCAGCCCCAGCATTTT	-	-	TRBV24-1	TRBJ1-5
CASSQEVREGTQYF	TGCGCCAGCAGCCAAGAGGTCCGGGAGGGGACCCAGTACTTC	-	TRBD2	TRBV4-3	TRBJ2-5
CASSLLTGGDTQYF	TGTGCCAGCAGCCTACTCACAGGGGGAGATACGCAGTATTTT	-	TRBD1	TRBV5-5	TRBJ2-3
CASRPGPTTDTQYF	TGTGCCAGCAGGCCAGGGCCCACCACAGATACGCAGTATTTT	-	-	TRBV6-4	TRBJ2-3
CASSPDRGSSGNTIYF	TGCGCCAGCAGCCCCGACAGGGGAAGCTCTGGAAACACCATATATTTT	-	TRBD1	TRBV5-1	TRBJ1-3
CASSPRHFSGANVLTF	TGTGCCAGCAGCCCTCGACACTTCTCTGGGGCCAACGTCCTGACTTTC	-	-	TRBV7-8	TRBJ2-6
CASSASGGFDTQYF	TGTGCCAGCAGTGCTAGCGGGGGTTTCGATACGCAGTATTTT	-	TRBD2	TRBV6-4	TRBJ2-3
CASSIQGASYEQYF	TGTGCCAGCAGCATACAGGGGGCGAGCTACGAGCAGTACTTC	many	TRBD1	TRBV5-8	TRBJ2-7
CASSLLGENEQYF	TGTGCCAGCTCACTTCTTGGGGAGAACGAGCAGTACTTC	-	-	TRBV18	TRBJ2-7
CAWNPVVRVSSTDTQYF	TGTGCCTGGAACCCGGTCGTTAGAGTTTCTAGCACAGATACGCAGTATTTT	-	-	TRBV30	TRBJ2-3
CASSKGLAGIPRETQYF	TGTGCCAGCAGCAAGGGACTAGCGGGTATACCGAGAGAGACCCAGTACTTC	-	TRBD2	TRBV7-2	TRBJ2-5
CASSLEQGTEAFF	TGCGCCAGCAGCTTGGAACAGGGAACTGAAGCTTTCTTT	few	-	TRBV5-1	TRBJ1-1
CASSSPDRAYEQYF	TGTGCCAGCAGTTCCCCGGACAGGGCCTACGAGCAGTACTTC	-	TRBD1	TRBV27	TRBJ2-7
CAWSLGQTAETQYF	TGTGCCTGGAGTCTCGGACAGACGGCGGAGACCCAGTACTTC	-	-	TRBV30	TRBJ2-5
CASSAGQGTTEKLFF	TGTGCCAGCAGCGCCGGACAGGGGACGACTGAAAAACTGTTTTTT	-	TRBD1	TRBV9	TRBJ1-4
CASLPSLGTGDTGELFF	TGTGCCAGCCTCCCTTCACTAGGGACAGGGGACACCGGGGAGCTGTTTTTT	-	TRBD1	TRBV2	TRBJ2-2
CASADRGGSPLHF	TGTGCCAGCGCGGACAGGGGAGGATCACCCCTCCACTTT	-	TRBD1	TRBV25-1	TRBJ1-6
CASAGGAETEAFF	TGCGCCAGCGCAGGGGGCGCGGAAACTGAAGCTTTCTTT	-	TRBD1	TRBV10-2	TRBJ1-1
CASSPGRNNEQFF	TGTGCCAGCTCACCAGGGCGCAACAATGAGCAGTTCTTC	-	-	TRBV18	TRBJ2-1
CASIGNTGGYTF	TGTGCCAGCATAGGGAATACGGGGGGCTACACCTTC	-	-	TRBV27	TRBJ1-2
CASSLLGALDLMNTEAFF	TGCGCCAGCAGCTTGCTGGGGGCGCTGGATTTAATGAACACTGAAGCTTTCTTT	-	-	TRBV5-1	TRBJ1-1
CASSQDHEGSTQYF	TGCGCCAGCAGCCAAGATCACGAGGGATCGACCCAGTACTTC	-	-	TRBV4-1	TRBJ2-5
CASSPQPSGTSGGTDTQYF	TGTGCCAGCTCACCACAGCCTTCAGGGACTAGCGGGGGCACAGATACGCAGTATTTT	-	TRBD2	TRBV18	TRBJ2-3
CASRSPGTGSYGYTF	TGTGCCAGCAGGTCCCCCGGGACAGGGTCGTATGGCTACACCTTC	-	TRBD1	TRBV6-5	TRBJ1-2
CASSERQGFTEAFF	TGTGCCAGCAGCGAGCGACAGGGTTTCACTGAAGCTTTCTTT	-	TRBD1	TRBV14	TRBJ1-1
CASSSGQGASSYEQYF	TGCGCCAGCAGCTCCGGACAGGGGGCGAGTTCATACGAGCAGTACTTC	-	TRBD1	TRBV5-1	TRBJ2-7
CAWGTRRGWYEQYF	TGTGCCTGGGGGACCCGGAGGGGATGGTACGAGCAGTACTTC	-	-	TRBV30	TRBJ2-7
CASSPNGGQETQYF	TGTGCCAGCAGCCCTAACGGGGGGCAAGAGACCCAGTACTTC	few	TRBD2	TRBV7-2	TRBJ2-5
CASSQTRTSGGEAGELFF	TGTGCCAGCAGCCAAACCCGGACTAGCGGGGGGGAGGCCGGGGAGCTGTTTTTT	-	TRBD2	TRBV3-1/TRBV3-2	TRBJ2-2
CASSAAGGTPDTQYF	TGTGCCAGCAGTGCGGCGGGGGGGACTCCAGATACGCAGTATTTT	-	TRBD2	TRBV2	TRBJ2-3
CASSQDPISGGEQFF	TGTGCCAGCAGCCAAGACCCCATTAGCGGGGGGGAGCAGTTCTTC	-	TRBD2	TRBV3-1/TRBV3-2	TRBJ2-1
CASSRGLAGAYEQYF	TGTGCCAGCTCACGTGGGCTAGCGGGAGCCTACGAGCAGTACTTC	-	TRBD2	TRBV18	TRBJ2-7
CASSWSRTGANVLTF	TGCGCCAGCAGCTGGTCTCGGACAGGGGCCAACGTCCTGACTTTC	-	-	TRBV5-1	TRBJ2-6
CASSFQASYEQYF	TGTGCCAGCAGTTTCCAGGCGAGCTACGAGCAGTACTTC	-	-	TRBV6-2/TRBV6-3	TRBJ2-7
CASSYSSGGRGIQYF	TGTGCCAGCAGTTACTCGAGCGGGGGACGGGGCATTCAGTACTTC	-	TRBD2	TRBV6-2/TRBV6-3	TRBJ2-4
CASSAQLIHSGNTIYF	TGTGCCAGCAGTGCCCAGTTAATTCACTCTGGAAACACCATATATTTT	-	-	TRBV2	TRBJ1-3
CASSESVGGGSPLHF	TGTGCCAGCAGTGAAAGCGTGGGGGGGGGTTCACCCCTCCACTTT	-	-	TRBV6-1	TRBJ1-6
CASSPDIDGLYGYTF	TGTGCCAGCTCACCGGATATTGACGGACTCTATGGCTACACCTTC	-	-	TRBV18	TRBJ1-2
CASSYRGATGYTF	TGTGCCAGCAGTTACCGGGGGGCAACTGGCTACACCTTC	-	-	TRBV6-5	TRBJ1-2
CAWSREGGTEAFF	TGTGCCTGGAGTCGAGAAGGGGGCACTGAAGCTTTCTTT	few	-	TRBV30	TRBJ1-1
CASSWDGGSGNTIYF	TGCGCCAGCAGCTGGGACGGGGGCTCTGGAAACACCATATATTTT	-	-	TRBV5-1	TRBJ1-3
CASSLASGGTDTQYF	TGCGCCAGCAGCTTGGCCTCGGGGGGCACAGATACGCAGTATTTT	-	-	TRBV5-1	TRBJ2-3
CASSIAGNTGELFF	TGTGCCAGTAGTATAGCGGGGAACACCGGGGAGCTGTTTTTT	-	-	TRBV19	TRBJ2-2
CASSYSDSDNTDTQYF	TGTGCCAGCAGTTACTCCGACTCGGACAACACAGATACGCAGTATTTT	-	-	TRBV6-6	TRBJ2-3
CASRGGVETEAFF	TGTGCCTCGAGAGGGGGGGTGGAAACTGAAGCTTTCTTT	-	-	TRBV7-2	TRBJ1-1
CASSPTGRETQYF	TGCGCCAGCAGCCCGACAGGGAGGGAGACCCAGTACTTC	-	-	TRBV5-1	TRBJ2-5
CASSPRGYGGEQYF	TGTGCCAGCAGCCCTAGAGGTTATGGAGGGGAGCAGTACTTC	-	-	TRBV7-8	TRBJ2-7
CASSPAAYNEQFF	TGTGCCAGCAGCCCAGCGGCCTACAATGAGCAGTTCTTC	-	-	TRBV6-4	TRBJ2-1
CATSEDSYNEQFF	TGTGCCACCAGTGAGGACAGCTACAATGAGCAGTTCTTC	-	-	TRBV24-1	TRBJ2-1
CASTTGDRASWPQHF	TGTGCCAGCACCACGGGGGACAGGGCATCGTGGCCCCAGCATTTT	once	TRBD1	TRBV6-5	TRBJ1-5
CASSQSGQLSGNTIYF	TGTGCCAGCTCACAATCGGGACAGCTCTCTGGAAACACCATATATTTT	-	TRBD1	TRBV18	TRBJ1-3
CATSEGRSGTDTQYF	TGTGCCACCAGTGAGGGCAGGTCTGGGACAGATACGCAGTATTTT	-	-	TRBV24-1	TRBJ2-3
CASTRTGAHSGANVLTF	TGTGCCAGTACCAGGACAGGGGCGCACTCTGGGGCCAACGTCCTGACTTTC	-	TRBD1	TRBV19	TRBJ2-6
CASTHGGGAYNEQFF	TGTGCCAGCACTCATGGCGGGGGGGCTTACAATGAGCAGTTCTTC	once	TRBD2	TRBV28	TRBJ2-1